This T cell receptor (beta chain) came from a study of OX40 agonist ivuxolimab in advanced cancers. Whole-study findings and limits: The mean number of expanded clones was higher in CD8+ T cells than in CD4+. At doses 0.1 to 3.0 mg/kg, CD4+ and CD8+ clones expanded.

Method: immunoSEQ multiplex PCR; TCRdb's copy keeps in-frame clones and lacks some. Altogether about 22,000 clones are present, about 88% being singletons, with the ten largest covering 34%. Worth noting for this clone: What it binds is unknown.

The germline V and J ends were trimmed by 7 bases and 1 base, with 16 bases remaining between them. The CDR3 sequence is 15 residues long. Germline CDR1 PRHDT, CDR2 FYEKMQ (reference sequence). V gene TRBV13 combines with J gene TRBJ1-2; no reliable D call. This sample comprised CD4+ or CD8+ T cells sorted from blood, obtained in a trial of the OX40 agonist ivuxolimab. This clonotype originated in an adult with an advanced solid tumor such as melanoma, head and neck, liver or kidney cancer. DNA of the CDR3: TGTGCCAGCACCACCTCCCGCCTGATTAACTATGGCTACACCTTC. This encodes CASTTSRLINYGYTF.